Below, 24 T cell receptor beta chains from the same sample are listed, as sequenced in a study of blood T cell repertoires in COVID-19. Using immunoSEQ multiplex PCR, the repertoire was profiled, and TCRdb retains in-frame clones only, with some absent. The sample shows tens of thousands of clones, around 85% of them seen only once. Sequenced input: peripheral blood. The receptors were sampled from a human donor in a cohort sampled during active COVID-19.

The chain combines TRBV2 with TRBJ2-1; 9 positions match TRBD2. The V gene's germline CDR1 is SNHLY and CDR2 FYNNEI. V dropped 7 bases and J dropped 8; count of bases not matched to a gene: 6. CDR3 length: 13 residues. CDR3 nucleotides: TGTGCCAGCAATCAGCGGGGGGCCCATGAGCAGTTCTTC. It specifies CASNQRGAHEQFF.

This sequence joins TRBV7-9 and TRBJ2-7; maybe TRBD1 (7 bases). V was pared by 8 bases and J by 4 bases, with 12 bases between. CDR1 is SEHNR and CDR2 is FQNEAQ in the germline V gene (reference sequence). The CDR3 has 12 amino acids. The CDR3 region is CASRQGGYEQYF. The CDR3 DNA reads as TGTGCCAGCCGCCAGGGGGGATACGAGCAGTACTTC.

The CDR3 loop is CASTSFQGLNTGELFF. CDR3 nucleotides: TGTGCCAGCACCTCATTCCAGGGATTAAACACCGGGGAGCTGTTTTTT. V and J are TRBV27 and TRBJ2-2; the D gene is possibly TRBD1 (5 bases). There are 16 residues in the CDR3. The germline V gene encodes CDR1 MNHEY and CDR2 SMNVEV (reference sequence). Between the trimmed V and J ends, which lost 7 bases and 2 bases, there was a span of 17 bases.

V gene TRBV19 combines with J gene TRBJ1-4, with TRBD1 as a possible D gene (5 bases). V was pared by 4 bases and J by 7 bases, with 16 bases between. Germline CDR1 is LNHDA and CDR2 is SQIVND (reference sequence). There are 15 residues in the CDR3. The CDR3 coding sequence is TGTGCCAGTAGTAGGTCACAGGCCAGCCGTGAAAAACTGTTTTTT. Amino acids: CASSRSQASREKLFF.

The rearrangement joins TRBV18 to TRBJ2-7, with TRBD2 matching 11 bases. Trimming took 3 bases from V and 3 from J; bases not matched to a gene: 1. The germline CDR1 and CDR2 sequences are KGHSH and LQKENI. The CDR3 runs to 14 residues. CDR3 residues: CASSPGLADYEQYF. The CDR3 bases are TGTGCCAGCTCACCGGGACTAGCGGACTACGAGCAGTACTTC.

In DNA, the CDR3 is TGTGCCAGCAGCTTAGGGGGGGTCTATAATTCACCCCTCCACTTT. Translated, it gives CASSLGGVYNSPLHF. This chain uses TRBV11-2 with TRBJ1-6; a possible D gene is TRBD1 (5 bases). The length of the CDR3 is 15 residues. Between the trimmed V and J ends, which lost 1 base and 3 bases, there was a span of 7 bases. From germline, CDR1 is SGHAT and CDR2 FQNNGV.

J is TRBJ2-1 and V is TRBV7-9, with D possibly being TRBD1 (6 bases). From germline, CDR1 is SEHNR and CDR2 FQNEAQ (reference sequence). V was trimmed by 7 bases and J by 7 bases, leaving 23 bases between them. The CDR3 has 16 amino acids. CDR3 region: CASNYLQGIGRNEQFF. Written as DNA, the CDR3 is TGTGCCAGCAACTATCTTCAGGGGATTGGTAGGAATGAGCAGTTCTTC.

CDR3 sequence reads: CASSLVGGPETQYF. The DNA for the CDR3 is TGCGCCAGCAGCTTGGTGGGGGGTCCGGAGACCCAGTACTTC. The V and J genes are TRBV5-1 and TRBJ2-5; D perhaps matches TRBD2 (6 bases). Deletions cut 0 bases from V and 5 bases from J, with 11 bases between. The CDR3 consists of 14 residues. The germline V gene has CDR1 SGHRS and CDR2 YFSETQ.

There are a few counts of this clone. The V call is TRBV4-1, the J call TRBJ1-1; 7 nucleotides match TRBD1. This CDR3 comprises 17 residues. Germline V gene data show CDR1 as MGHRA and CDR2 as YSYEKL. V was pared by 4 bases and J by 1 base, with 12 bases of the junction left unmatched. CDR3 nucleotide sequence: TGCGCCAGCAGCCTAACAGTACAGGGGCGACGGAACACTGAAGCTTTCTTT. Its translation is CASSLTVQGRRNTEAFF.

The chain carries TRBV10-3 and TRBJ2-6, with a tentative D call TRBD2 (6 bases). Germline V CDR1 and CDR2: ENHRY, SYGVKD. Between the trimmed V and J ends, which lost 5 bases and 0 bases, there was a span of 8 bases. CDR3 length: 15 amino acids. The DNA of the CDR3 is TGTGCCATCAGTTGGGAGGACTCTGGGGCCAACGTCCTGACTTTC. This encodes CAISWEDSGANVLTF.

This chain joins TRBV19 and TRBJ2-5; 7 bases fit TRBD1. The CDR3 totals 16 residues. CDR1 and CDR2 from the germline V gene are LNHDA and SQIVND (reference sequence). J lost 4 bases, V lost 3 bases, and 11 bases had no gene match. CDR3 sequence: CASSIWQAGGRETQYF. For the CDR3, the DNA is TGTGCCAGTAGTATTTGGCAGGCAGGGGGTAGAGAGACCCAGTACTTC. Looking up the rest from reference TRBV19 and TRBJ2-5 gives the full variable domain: DGGITQSPKYLFRKEGQNVTLSCEQNLNHDAMYWYRQDPGQGLRLIYYSQIVNDFQKGDIAEGYSVSREKKESFPLTVTSAQKNPTAFYLCASSIWQAGGRETQYFGPGTRLLVL.

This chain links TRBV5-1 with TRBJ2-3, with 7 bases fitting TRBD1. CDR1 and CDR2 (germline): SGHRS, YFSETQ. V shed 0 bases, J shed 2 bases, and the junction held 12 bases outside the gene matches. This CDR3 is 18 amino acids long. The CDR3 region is CASSLALRTGQPTDTQYF. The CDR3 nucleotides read TGCGCCAGCAGCTTGGCCTTACGCACGGGACAGCCCACAGATACGCAGTATTTT.

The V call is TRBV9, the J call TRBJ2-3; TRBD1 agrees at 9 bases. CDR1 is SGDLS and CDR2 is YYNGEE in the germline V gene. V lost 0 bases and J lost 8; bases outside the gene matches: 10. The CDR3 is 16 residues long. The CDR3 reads CASSVGGQGIKGTQYF. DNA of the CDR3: TGTGCCAGCAGCGTAGGGGGACAGGGTATTAAGGGTACGCAGTATTTT.

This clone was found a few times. This CDR3 reads CASSPGGQVNSPLHF. The CDR3 nucleotides are TGTGCCAGCAGCCCAGGGGGGCAGGTCAATTCACCCCTCCACTTT. The gene calls are TRBV7-9 and TRBJ1-6; 7 bases agree with TRBD1. Per the germline V gene, CDR1 is SEHNR and CDR2 is FQNEAQ (reference sequence). Unmatched junction bases numbered 8, after V lost 5 bases and J lost 7 bases. This CDR3 region has 15 residues.

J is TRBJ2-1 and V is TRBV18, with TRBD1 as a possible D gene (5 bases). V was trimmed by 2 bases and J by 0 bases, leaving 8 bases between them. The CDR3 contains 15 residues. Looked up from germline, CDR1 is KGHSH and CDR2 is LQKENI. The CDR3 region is CASSPGQTSYNEQFF. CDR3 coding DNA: TGTGCCAGCTCACCAGGACAAACCTCCTACAATGAGCAGTTCTTC.

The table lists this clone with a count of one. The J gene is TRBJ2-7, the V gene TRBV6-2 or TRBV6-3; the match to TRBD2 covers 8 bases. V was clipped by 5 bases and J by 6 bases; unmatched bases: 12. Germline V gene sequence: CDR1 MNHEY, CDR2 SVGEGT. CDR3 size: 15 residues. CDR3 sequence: CASSRTSSYPPEQYF. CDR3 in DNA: TGTGCCAGCAGTCGGACTAGCTCCTACCCGCCCGAGCAGTACTTC.

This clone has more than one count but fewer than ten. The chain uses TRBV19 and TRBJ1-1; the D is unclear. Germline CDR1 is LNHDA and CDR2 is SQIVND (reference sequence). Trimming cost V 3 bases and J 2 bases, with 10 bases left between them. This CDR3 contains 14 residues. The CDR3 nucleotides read TGTGCCAGTAGTATTGACACAAGAAACACTGAAGCTTTCTTT. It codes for CASSIDTRNTEAFF.

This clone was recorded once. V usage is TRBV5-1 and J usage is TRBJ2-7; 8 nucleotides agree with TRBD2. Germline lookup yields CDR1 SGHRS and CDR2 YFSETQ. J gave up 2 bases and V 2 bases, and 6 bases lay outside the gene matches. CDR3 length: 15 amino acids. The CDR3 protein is CASSLSGGAPYEQYF. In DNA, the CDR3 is TGCGCCAGCAGCTTATCGGGAGGGGCCCCCTACGAGCAGTACTTC.

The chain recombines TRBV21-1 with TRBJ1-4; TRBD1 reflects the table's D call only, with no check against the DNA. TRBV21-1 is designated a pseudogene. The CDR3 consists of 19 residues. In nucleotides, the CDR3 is TGTGCCAGCAGCGCCCACAGGATGGAGACAGGGGGACCTAATGAAAAACTGTTTTTT. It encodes CASSAHRMETGGPNEKLFF.

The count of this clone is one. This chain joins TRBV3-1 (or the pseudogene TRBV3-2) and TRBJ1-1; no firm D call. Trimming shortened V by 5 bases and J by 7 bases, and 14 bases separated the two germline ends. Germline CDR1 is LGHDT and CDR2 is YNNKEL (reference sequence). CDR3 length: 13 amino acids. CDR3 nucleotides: TGTGCCAGCAGCGCCCCAGGAGGTGGTGAAGCTTTCTTT. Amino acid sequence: CASSAPGGGEAFF.

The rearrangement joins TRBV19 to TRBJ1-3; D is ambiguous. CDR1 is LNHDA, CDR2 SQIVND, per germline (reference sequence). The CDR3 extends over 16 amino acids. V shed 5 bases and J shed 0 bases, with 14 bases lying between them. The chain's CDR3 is CASSSVIQHSGNTIYF. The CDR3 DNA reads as TGTGCCAGTAGTTCGGTAATACAGCACTCTGGAAACACCATATATTTT. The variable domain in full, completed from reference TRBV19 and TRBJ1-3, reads DGGITQSPKYLFRKEGQNVTLSCEQNLNHDAMYWYRQDPGQGLRLIYYSQIVNDFQKGDIAEGYSVSREKKESFPLTVTSAQKNPTAFYLCASSSVIQHSGNTIYFGEGSWLTVV.

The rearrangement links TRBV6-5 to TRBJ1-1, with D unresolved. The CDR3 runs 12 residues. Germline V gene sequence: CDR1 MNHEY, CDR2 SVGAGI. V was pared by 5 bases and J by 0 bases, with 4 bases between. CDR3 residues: CASSPMNTEAFF. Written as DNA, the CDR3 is TGTGCCAGCAGTCCCATGAACACTGAAGCTTTCTTT.

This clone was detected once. The CDR3 loop is CASRAKSFADTQYF. CDR3 coding DNA: TGTGCCAGCAGGGCCAAGTCTTTCGCAGATACGCAGTATTTT. The rearrangement uses TRBV6-6 and TRBJ2-3; D ambiguous. The CDR3 covers 14 residues. Trimming took 6 bases from V and 4 from J, leaving 14 bases between them. CDR1 MNHNY and CDR2 SVGAGI come from the germline V gene (reference sequence).

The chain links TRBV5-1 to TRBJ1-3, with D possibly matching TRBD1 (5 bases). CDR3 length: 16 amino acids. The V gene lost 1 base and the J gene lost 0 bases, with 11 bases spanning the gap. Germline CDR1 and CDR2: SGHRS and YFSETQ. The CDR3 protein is CASSLSSGISGNTIYF. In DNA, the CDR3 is TGCGCCAGCAGCTTGTCGTCAGGGATCTCTGGAAACACCATATATTTT.